This paragraph reports one T cell receptor beta chain. The antigen is not known. This sample was included in a study of T cell repertoires in cytomegalovirus infection. Study-wide context: The study used recently identified HLA-C-restricted and well-studied HLA-B-restricted CMV epitopes.

Each CDR3 protein gets one entry after TCRdb re-called the reads with MiXCR. Among hundreds of thousands of distinct CDR3 sequences listed, approximately 31% were seen once. Sequencing used cultured CD8+ T cells from PBMCs, obtained from culture after CMV antigen stimulation. This TCR was recovered from a human donor in good health (CMV status not recorded). Some clones in this sample may be carry-over from other donors' samples.

DNA for the CDR3: TGTGCCAGCATACGGGGACCTTACACTGAAGCTTTCTTT. This sequence encodes CASIRGPYTEAFF. The chain recombines TRBV28 with TRBJ1-1; the D gene is possibly TRBD1 (5 bases). From germline, CDR1 is MDHEN and CDR2 SYDVKM. The CDR3 length is 13 residues. Trimming took 7 bases from V and 3 from J, leaving 12 bases between them.